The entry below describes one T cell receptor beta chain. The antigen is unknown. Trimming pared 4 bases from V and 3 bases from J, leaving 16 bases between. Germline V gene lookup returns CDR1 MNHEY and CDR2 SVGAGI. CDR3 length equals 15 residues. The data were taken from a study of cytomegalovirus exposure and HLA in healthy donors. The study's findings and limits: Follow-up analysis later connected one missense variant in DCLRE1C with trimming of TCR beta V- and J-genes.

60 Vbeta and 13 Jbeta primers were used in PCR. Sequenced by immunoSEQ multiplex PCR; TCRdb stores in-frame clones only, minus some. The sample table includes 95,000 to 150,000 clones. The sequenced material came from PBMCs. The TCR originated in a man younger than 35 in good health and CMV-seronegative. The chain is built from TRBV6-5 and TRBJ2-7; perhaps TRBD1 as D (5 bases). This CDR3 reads CASSSIRGEIYEQYF. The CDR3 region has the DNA TGTGCCAGCAGTTCAATAAGGGGCGAAATCTACGAGCAGTACTTC.